One T cell receptor (beta chain) is described in this entry. Its antigen is not known. The data were obtained in a study of T-cell reconstitution after alpha-beta-depleted transplantation in children. Broader study findings: Counts and diversity of T cells one year after transplant came mostly from newly produced T cells. In some patients, recipient T cells and intrathymic progenitors surviving conditioning explained high day-60 diversity. Reportedly, alpha-beta T cells present about two months post-transplant originated from several hundred expanded clones of graft origin.

CDR1 is MDHEN and CDR2 is SYDVKM in the germline V gene. Trimming took 6 bases from V and 10 from J; bases not matched to a gene: 12. The CDR3 is 14 amino acids. Construction of the TCRbeta library involved unique molecular identifiers. One entry per CDR3 protein, called by TCRdb with MiXCR from the PCR reads. The sample consists of just under 350,000 distinct CDR3 sequences, under 20% of them appearing once. The sample was PBMCs, mostly from graft donor cells, taken 360 days after TCRalphabeta/CD19-depleted stem cell transplant. This clonotype was sampled from a male patient aged 2-9 years who had a stem cell transplant for acute lymphoblastic leukemia, so the T cells may come from the graft donor. The genes are TRBV28 and TRBJ1-2; 9 bases line up with TRBD1. The DNA for the CDR3 is TGTGCCAGCAGCTACCCCCGGGACAGGGAAAACTACACCTTC. Amino acids: CASSYPRDRENYTF.